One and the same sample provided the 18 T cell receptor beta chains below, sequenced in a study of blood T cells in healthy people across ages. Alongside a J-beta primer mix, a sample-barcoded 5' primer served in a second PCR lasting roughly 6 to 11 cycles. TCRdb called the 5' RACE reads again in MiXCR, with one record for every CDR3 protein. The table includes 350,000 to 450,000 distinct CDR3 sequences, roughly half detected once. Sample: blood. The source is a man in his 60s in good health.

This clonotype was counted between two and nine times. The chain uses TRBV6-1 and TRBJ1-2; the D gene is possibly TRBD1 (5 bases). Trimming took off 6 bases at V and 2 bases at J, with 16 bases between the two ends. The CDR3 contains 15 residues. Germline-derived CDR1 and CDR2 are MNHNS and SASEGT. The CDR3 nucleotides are TGTGCCAGCAGCCGCTTGGGGGAGGGAAACTATGGCTACACCTTC. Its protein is CASSRLGEGNYGYTF.

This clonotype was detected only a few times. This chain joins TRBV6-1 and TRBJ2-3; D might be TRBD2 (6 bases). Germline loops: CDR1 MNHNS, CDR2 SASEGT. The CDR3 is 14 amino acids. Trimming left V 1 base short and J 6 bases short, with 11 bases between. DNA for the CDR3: TGTGCCAGCAGTGAAGTGGGACTTCGGGATACGCAGTATTTT. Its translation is CASSEVGLRDTQYF.

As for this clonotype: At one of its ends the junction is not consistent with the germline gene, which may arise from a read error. The CDR3 here is CVSSSAGVRSEQFF. The CDR3 DNA reads as TGTGTCAGCAGCTCAGCGGGAGTCCGCAGTGAGCAGTTCTTC. The chain uses TRBV7-2 and TRBJ2-1; 8 positions match TRBD2. Germline CDR1 is SGHTA and CDR2 is FQGNSA. This CDR3 contains 14 residues.

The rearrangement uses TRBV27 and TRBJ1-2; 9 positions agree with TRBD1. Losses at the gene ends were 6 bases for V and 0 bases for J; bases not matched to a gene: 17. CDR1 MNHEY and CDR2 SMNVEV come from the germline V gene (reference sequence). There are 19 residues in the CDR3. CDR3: CASSPALDRGLQANYGYTF. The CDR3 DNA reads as TGTGCCAGCAGCCCAGCCCTGGACAGGGGCCTGCAAGCTAACTATGGCTACACCTTC.

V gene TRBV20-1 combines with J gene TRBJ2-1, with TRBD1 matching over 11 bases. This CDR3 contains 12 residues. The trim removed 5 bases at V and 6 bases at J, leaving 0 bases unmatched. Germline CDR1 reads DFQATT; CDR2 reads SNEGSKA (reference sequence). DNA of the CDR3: TGCAGTGCTGGGACAGGGGGCAATGAGCAGTTCTTC. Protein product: CSAGTGGNEQFF.

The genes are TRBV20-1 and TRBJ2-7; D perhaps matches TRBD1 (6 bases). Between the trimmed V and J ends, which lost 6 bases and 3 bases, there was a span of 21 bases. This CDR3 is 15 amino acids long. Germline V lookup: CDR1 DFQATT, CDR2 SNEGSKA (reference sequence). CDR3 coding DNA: TGCAGTGCCCCTCGGTCCCGGGACATCTACTACGAGCAGTACTTC. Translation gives CSAPRSRDIYYEQYF.

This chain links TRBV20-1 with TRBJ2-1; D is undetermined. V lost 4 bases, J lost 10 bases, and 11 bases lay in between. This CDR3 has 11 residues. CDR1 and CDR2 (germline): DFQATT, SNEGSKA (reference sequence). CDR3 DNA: TGCAGTGCTACCTACAATGACGAGCAGTTCTTC. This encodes CSATYNDEQFF.

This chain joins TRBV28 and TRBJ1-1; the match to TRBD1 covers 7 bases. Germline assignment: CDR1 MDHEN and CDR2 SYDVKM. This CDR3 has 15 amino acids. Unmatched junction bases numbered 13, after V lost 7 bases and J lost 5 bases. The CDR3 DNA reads TGTGCCAGCACCCCAGGGGGGGCGCTAAGGACTGAAGCTTTCTTT. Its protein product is CASTPGGALRTEAFF.

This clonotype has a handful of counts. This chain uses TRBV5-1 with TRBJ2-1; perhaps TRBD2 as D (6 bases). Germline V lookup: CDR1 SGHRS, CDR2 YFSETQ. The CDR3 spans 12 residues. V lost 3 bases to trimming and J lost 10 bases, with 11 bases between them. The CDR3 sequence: CASSSEGVEQFF. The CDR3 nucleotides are TGCGCCAGCAGCTCGGAGGGTGTCGAGCAGTTCTTC.

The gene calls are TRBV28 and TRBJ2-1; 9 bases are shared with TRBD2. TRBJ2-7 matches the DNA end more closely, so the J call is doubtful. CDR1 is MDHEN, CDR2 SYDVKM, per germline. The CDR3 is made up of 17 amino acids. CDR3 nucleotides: TGTGCCAGCAGCCCCATGGGGGCGGGAGGGTTCATCAATGAGCAGTACTTC. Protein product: CASSPMGAGGFINEQYF.

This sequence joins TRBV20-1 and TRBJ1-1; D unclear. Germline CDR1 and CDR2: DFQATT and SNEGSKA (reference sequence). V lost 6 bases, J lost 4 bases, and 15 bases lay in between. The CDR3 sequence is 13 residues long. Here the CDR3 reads CSAVNPGSTEAFF. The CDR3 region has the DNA TGCAGTGCAGTAAACCCCGGGAGCACTGAAGCTTTCTTT.

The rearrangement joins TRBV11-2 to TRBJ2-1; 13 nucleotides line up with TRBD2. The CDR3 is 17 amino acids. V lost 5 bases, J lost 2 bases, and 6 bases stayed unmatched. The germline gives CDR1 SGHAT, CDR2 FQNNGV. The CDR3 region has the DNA TGTGCCAGCAGCCCACGACTAGCGGGAGGCCCCTACAATGAGCAGTTCTTC. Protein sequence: CASSPRLAGGPYNEQFF. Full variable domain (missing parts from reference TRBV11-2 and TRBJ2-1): EAGVAQSPRYKIIEKRQSVAFWCNPISGHATLYWYQQILGQGPKLLIQFQNNGVVDDSQLPKDRFSAERLKGVDSTLKIQPAKLEDSAVYLCASSPRLAGGPYNEQFFGPGTRLTVL.

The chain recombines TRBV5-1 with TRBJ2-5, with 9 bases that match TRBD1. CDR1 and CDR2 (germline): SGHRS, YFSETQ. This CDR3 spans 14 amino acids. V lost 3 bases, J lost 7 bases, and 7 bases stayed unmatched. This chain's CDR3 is CASSSRTGDGTQYF. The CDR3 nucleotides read TGCGCCAGCAGCTCCCGGACAGGGGACGGGACCCAGTACTTC.

CDR3 residues: CSVGNLQETQYF. DNA of the CDR3: TGCAGCGTTGGGAACCTCCAAGAGACCCAGTACTTC. V is TRBV29-1 and J is TRBJ2-5; no clear D gene. The germline V and J ends were trimmed by 4 bases and 1 base, with 7 bases remaining between them. Germline lookup yields CDR1 SQVTM and CDR2 ANQGSEA. This CDR3 is 12 amino acids long.

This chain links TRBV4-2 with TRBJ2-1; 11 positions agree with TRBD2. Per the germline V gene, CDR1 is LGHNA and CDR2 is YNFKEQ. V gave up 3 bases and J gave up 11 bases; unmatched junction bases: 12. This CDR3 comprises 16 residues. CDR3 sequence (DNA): TGTGCCAGCAGCCAGGGGACCGCGACTAGCGGGACTAAGCAGTTCTTC. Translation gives CASSQGTATSGTKQFF.

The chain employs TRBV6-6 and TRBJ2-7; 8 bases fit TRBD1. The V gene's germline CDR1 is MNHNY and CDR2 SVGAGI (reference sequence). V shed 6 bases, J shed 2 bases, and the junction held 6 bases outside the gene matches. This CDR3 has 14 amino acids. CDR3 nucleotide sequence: TGTGCCAGCAGCCCGGGACAGGCAACCTACGAGCAGTACTTC. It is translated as CASSPGQATYEQYF.

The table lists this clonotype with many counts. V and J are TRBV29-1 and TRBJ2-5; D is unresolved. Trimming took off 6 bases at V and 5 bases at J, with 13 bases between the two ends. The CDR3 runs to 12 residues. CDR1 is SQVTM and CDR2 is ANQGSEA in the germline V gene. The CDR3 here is CSVGMTGETQYF. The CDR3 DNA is TGCAGCGTCGGTATGACCGGTGAGACCCAGTACTTC.

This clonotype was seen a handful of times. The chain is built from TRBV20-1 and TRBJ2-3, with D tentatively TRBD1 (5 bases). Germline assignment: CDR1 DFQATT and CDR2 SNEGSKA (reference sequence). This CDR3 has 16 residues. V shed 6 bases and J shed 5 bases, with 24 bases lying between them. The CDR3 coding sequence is TGCAGTGCCCTCCTCCGGACATCCCGGGTCATAGATACGCAGTATTTT. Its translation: CSALLRTSRVIDTQYF.